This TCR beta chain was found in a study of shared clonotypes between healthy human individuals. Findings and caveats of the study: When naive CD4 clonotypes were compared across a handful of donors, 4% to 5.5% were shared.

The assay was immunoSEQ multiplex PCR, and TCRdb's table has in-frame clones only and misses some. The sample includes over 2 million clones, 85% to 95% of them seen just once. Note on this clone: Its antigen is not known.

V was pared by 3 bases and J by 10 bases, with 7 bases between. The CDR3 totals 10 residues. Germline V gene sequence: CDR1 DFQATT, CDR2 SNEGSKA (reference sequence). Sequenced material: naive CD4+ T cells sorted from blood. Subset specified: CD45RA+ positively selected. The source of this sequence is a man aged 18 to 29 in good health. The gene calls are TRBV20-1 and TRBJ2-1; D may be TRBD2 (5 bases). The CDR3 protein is CSASGEEQFF. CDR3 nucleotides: TGCAGTGCTAGCGGGGAAGAGCAGTTCTTC.